The T cell receptor beta chain described here comes from a study of CD8 T cells in ankylosing spondylitis (dated by TCRdb to between 2016 and 2019). Notes on the research overall: T cell receptor beta repertoires were profiled in healthy donors and ankylosing spondylitis patients so that disease-linked TCR variants could be found. The full study cohort was made up of under 30 ankylosing spondylitis patients and 95 to 130 healthy donors. Peripheral blood samples were taken, and synovial fluid was additionally collected from ankylosing spondylitis patients. Overall study results and their limits: A TCR beta motif made up of 7 to 9 highly homologous amino acid variants appeared to be characteristic of blood from ankylosing spondylitis patients. Some TCR beta motif variants had previously been reported in synovial fluid and blood of reactive arthritis patients, which suggested common disease-initiation mechanisms. Significant enrichment of the disease-linked clones was reported in matched synovial fluid samples from ankylosing spondylitis patients. In peripheral blood, the disease-linked clones were found at relatively low frequencies and had a CD8+ phenotype.

The run used an Illumina HiSeq 2500. Quantitative 5'-RACE with molecular barcodes was the method used to prepare the TCR beta libraries. As for the original processing: A new computational method, built on a probabilistic model of VDJ rearrangement, was used to identify disease-linked TCR variants. Through fastp at Q25 and MiXCR, TCRdb rebuilt clones from the public reads, retaining in-frame beta chains. Every CDR3 protein is listed once, alongside the most common genes and DNA of its rows. The V and J calls and clone size are TCRdb's, not the authors'. The sample table holds about 200,000 distinct CDR3 sequences, of which 9.5% to 15% were seen once. The ten largest clones capture about 15% of the sample. This clonotype was seen more than once but under ten times. Its antigen is unknown. Base quality data are lacking; no much larger clone is found one base away. The CDR3 contains 15 residues, cysteine and phenylalanine counted. Of the read, only the CDR3 DNA is kept; its 45 bases are in frame from base 1. Taken from the germline V gene, the CDR1 and CDR2 loops are MGHRA and YSYEKL. Trimming removed 2 bases from V and 4 bases from J, leaving 15 bases between the germline ends.

This TCR was recovered from a male donor with ankylosing spondylitis or in good health (not recorded which). This chain is built from TRBV4-1 and TRBJ2-7, with the D gene call left open. The sample consisted of blood, either unsorted or a sorted T cell fraction (not recorded which). The DNA is TGCGCCAGCAGCCAAAGTCCCAAATCCCCTTACGAGCAGTACTTC. It is translated as CASSQSPKSPYEQYF.